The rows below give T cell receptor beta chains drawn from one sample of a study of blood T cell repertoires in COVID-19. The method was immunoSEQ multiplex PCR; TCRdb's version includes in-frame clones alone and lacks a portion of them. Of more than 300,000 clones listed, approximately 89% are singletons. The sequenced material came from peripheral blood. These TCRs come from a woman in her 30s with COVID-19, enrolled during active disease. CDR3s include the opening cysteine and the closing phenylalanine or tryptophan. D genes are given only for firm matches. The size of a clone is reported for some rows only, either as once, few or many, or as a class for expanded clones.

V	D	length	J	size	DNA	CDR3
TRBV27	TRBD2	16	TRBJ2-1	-	TGTGCCAGCAGTCTCCGAGGGACTAGCAGTTACAATGAGCAGTTCTTC	CASSLRGTSSYNEQFF
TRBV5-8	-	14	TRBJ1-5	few	TGTGCCAGCAGCTTCGACAGACGGAATCAGCCCCAGCATTTT	CASSFDRRNQPQHF
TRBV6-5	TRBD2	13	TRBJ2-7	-	TGTGCCAGCAGTCTAAGACTAGCGTACGAGCAGTACTTC	CASSLRLAYEQYF
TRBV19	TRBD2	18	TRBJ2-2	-	TGTGCCAGTAGTATAGAGACAATGGGACTAGCGGGAGCCGGGGAGCTGTTTTTT	CASSIETMGLAGAGELFF
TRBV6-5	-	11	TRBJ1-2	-	TGTGCCAGCAAGGGGGTCTATGGCTACACCTTC	CASKGVYGYTF
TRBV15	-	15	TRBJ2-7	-	TGTGCCACCAGCAGAGAGGGCGGGAACTCCTACGAGCAGTACTTC	CATSREGGNSYEQYF
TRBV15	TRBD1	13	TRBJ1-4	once	TGTGCCACCCACAGGGGGTATATGGAAAAACTGTTTTTT	CATHRGYMEKLFF
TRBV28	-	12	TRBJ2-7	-	TGTGCCAGCAACACAGGGAGGGACGAGCAGTACTTC	CASNTGRDEQYF
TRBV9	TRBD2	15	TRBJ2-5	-	TGTGCCAGCAGCGTTAGCGGGAGGGCCGGAGAGACCCAGTACTTC	CASSVSGRAGETQYF
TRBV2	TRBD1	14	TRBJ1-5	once	TGTGCCAGCAGAGAAAACAGGGGCGGTCAGCCCCAGCATTTT	CASRENRGGQPQHF
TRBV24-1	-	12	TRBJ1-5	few	TGTGCCACCAGGGGCAGCAATCAGCCCCAGCATTTT	CATRGSNQPQHF
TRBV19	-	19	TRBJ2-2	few	TGTGCCAGTAGTCCCCGGCTTTTAGGGGAGGGACATCACACCGGGGAGCTGTTTTTT	CASSPRLLGEGHHTGELFF
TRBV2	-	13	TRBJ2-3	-	TGTGCCAGCAAAGGGGCTAGCACAGATACGCAGTATTTT	CASKGASTDTQYF
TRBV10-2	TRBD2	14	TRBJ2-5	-	TGCGCCAGCAGGCCTAGCGGGAGCGGAGAGACCCAGTACTTC	CASRPSGSGETQYF
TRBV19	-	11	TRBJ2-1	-	TGTGCCAGTAGTATCAAAAATGAGCAGTTCTTC	CASSIKNEQFF
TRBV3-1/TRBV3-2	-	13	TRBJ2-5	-	TGTGCCAGCAGCCAAGCTCTACCAGAGACCCAGTACTTC	CASSQALPETQYF
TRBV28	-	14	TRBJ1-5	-	TGTGCCAGCAGTTCCCCGGGGAGGCCTCAGCCCCAGCATTTT	CASSSPGRPQPQHF
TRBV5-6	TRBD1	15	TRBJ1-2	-	TGTGCCAGCAGCTTGGCGGCAGGGGGCAACTATGGCTACACCTTC	CASSLAAGGNYGYTF
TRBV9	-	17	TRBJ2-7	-	TGTGCCAGCAGTCCCGACCGTGGCCTAGCGAGCTCCTACGAGCAGTACTTC	CASSPDRGLASSYEQYF
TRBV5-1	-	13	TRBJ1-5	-	TGCGCCAGCGCACCAAGCTGGAATCAGCCCCAGCATTTT	CASAPSWNQPQHF
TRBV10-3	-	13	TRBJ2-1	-	TGTGCCACTTCAGCGGAGACCTACAATGAGCAGTTCTTC	CATSAETYNEQFF
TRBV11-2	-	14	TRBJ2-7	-	TGTGCCAGCAGCTTAGGCCTAGGATCCTACGAGCAGTACTTC	CASSLGLGSYEQYF
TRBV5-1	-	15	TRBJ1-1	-	TGCGCCAGCAGCGACGGATCTACAGTCAGCACTGAAGCTTTCTTT	CASSDGSTVSTEAFF
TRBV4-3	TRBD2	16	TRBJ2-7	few	TGCGCCAGCAGCACGAGGGTAGCGGGACCCCCCTACGAGCAGTACTTC	CASSTRVAGPPYEQYF
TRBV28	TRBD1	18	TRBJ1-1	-	TGTGCCAGCAGTTTACCCGCCCAATTACAGGGGAGAGACACTGAAGCTTTCTTT	CASSLPAQLQGRDTEAFF
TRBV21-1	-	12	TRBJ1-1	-	TGTGCCAGCAATCAGAAGAACACTGAAGCTTTCTTT	CASNQKNTEAFF
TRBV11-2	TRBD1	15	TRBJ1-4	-	TGTGCCAGCAGCTACGGACAGGGAATTTTTGAAAAACTGTTTTTT	CASSYGQGIFEKLFF
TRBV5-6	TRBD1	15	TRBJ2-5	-	TGTGCCAGCAGCTTTGGGACAGGGCCAAGGGAGACCCAGTACTTC	CASSFGTGPRETQYF
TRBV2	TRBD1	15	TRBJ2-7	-	TGTGCCAGCAGTGAGCGGGACAGGCGTTCCTACGAGCAGTACTTC	CASSERDRRSYEQYF
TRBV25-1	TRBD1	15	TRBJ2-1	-	TGTGCCAGCAGTGAATCCCTGGGCAGGGGGATTGAGCAGTTCTTC	CASSESLGRGIEQFF
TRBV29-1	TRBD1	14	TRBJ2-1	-	TGCAGCGGGAACGTGGGACAGGTATACAATGAGCAGTTCTTC	CSGNVGQVYNEQFF
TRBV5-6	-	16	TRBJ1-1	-	TGTGCCAGCAGCTTGGTGAGGGGCTGGGGAGGCACTGAAGCTTTCTTT	CASSLVRGWGGTEAFF
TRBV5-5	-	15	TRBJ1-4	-	TGTGCCAGCAGCTTTTGGCAGCGCAGAAATGAAAAACTGTTTTTT	CASSFWQRRNEKLFF
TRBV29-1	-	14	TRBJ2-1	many	TGCAGCGTATATTCCCAGGCAATATACAATGAGCAGTTCTTC	CSVYSQAIYNEQFF
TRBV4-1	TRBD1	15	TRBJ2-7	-	TGCGCCAGCAGCCCCGGGACAGGGGGCTCCTACGAGCAGTACTTC	CASSPGTGGSYEQYF
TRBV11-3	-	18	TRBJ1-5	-	TGTGCCAGCAGCTTAGGACCTAACAGGGTTGGGAGCAATCAGCCCCAGCATTTT	CASSLGPNRVGSNQPQHF
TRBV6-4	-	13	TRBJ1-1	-	TGTGCCACCAGCATACAGCTGAACACTGAAGCTTTCTTT	CATSIQLNTEAFF
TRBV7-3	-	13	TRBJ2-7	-	TGTGCCAGCAGCGCAGGGCCTGCCTACGAGCAGTACTTC	CASSAGPAYEQYF
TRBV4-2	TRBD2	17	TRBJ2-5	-	TGTGCCAGCAGCCAAGGAGGACTAGTTTCCCCCCAAGAGACCCAGTACTTC	CASSQGGLVSPQETQYF
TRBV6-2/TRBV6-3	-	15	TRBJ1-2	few	TGTGCCAGCAGTTACTTCGGGACAAGTCATTATGGCTACACCTTC	CASSYFGTSHYGYTF